These 8 T cell receptor beta chains share one sample of origin, sequenced in a study of response to subunit inactivated influenza vaccine. One entry per CDR3 protein results from TCRdb running MiXCR on the RT-PCR reads. The table records roughly 520,000 distinct CDR3 sequences, roughly 25% of them present only once. This material consisted of CD4+ T cells sorted from PBMCs, taken roughly 5 days after vaccination. These receptors all come from a man aged 45-60 years who received an inactivated influenza vaccine.

This clonotype was detected a few times. The chain recombines TRBV29-1 with TRBJ1-4; 7 nucleotides agree with TRBD1. The CDR3 has 14 residues. V lost 2 bases, J lost 2 bases, and 2 bases stayed unmatched. Germline CDR1 SQVTM, CDR2 ANQGSEA. CDR3 loop: CSVERQGTNEKLFF. The CDR3 DNA is TGCAGCGTTGAAAGACAGGGTACTAATGAAAAACTGTTTTTT.

This clonotype was counted ten times or more. The rearrangement uses TRBV7-2 and TRBJ2-3, with TRBD2 matching 7 bases. The germline V gene encodes CDR1 SGHTA and CDR2 FQGNSA. V was clipped by 5 bases and J by 0 bases; unmatched bases: 8. The CDR3 is made up of 16 amino acids. The CDR3 spells CASSLMGGGSTDTQYF. The CDR3 DNA reads TGTGCCAGCAGCCTTATGGGCGGGGGTAGCACAGATACGCAGTATTTT.

This clonotype has only a few counts. The genes are TRBV11-2 and TRBJ2-1, with 7 nucleotides matching TRBD2. The CDR3 runs to 15 residues. The V gene end was trimmed by 6 bases and the J gene end by 5 bases; junction bases not matched to a gene: 10. Per the germline V gene, CDR1 is SGHAT and CDR2 is FQNNGV. CDR3 protein: CASRYLAEINNEQFF. CDR3 DNA sequence: TGTGCCAGCAGGTATCTAGCGGAAATTAACAATGAGCAGTTCTTC.

V gene TRBV29-1 combines with J gene TRBJ1-1; no clear D gene. V was shortened by 6 bases and J by 0 bases, with 5 bases between the two germline ends. The germline gives CDR1 SQVTM, CDR2 ANQGSEA. The CDR3 covers 11 residues. Here the CDR3 reads CSVQMNTEAFF. CDR3 in DNA: TGCAGCGTACAAATGAACACTGAAGCTTTCTTT. Full variable domain (rest looked up from reference TRBV29-1 and TRBJ1-1): SAVISQKPSRDICQRGTSLTIQCQVDSQVTMMFWYRQQPGQSLTLIATANQGSEATYESGFVIDKFPISRPNLTFSTLTVSNMSPEDSSIYLCSVQMNTEAFFGQGTRLTVV.

This chain links TRBV20-1 with TRBJ1-5; D is uncertain. CDR3 length equals 14 residues. CDR1 DFQATT and CDR2 SNEGSKA come from the germline V gene (reference sequence). V shed 5 bases and J shed 0 bases, with 11 bases lying between them. The CDR3, as DNA: TGCAGTGCTGTCCGGGGTAATAGCAATCAGCCCCAGCATTTT. Protein product: CSAVRGNSNQPQHF.

The genes are TRBV2 and TRBJ2-3, with 9 bases matching TRBD2. Germline values: CDR1 SNHLY, CDR2 FYNNEI. V gave up 6 bases and J gave up 1 base; unmatched junction bases: 5. The CDR3 consists of 15 residues. CDR3 DNA sequence: TGTGCCAGCAGGGCACTAGCGGGCGGCACAGATACGCAGTATTTT. This sequence encodes CASRALAGGTDTQYF.

By frequency in the sample, this clonotype is medium-sized. V and J are TRBV5-1 and TRBJ2-2; 8 nucleotides agree with TRBD2. Germline V gives CDR1 SGHRS, CDR2 YFSETQ. The CDR3 totals 16 residues. The V gene end was trimmed by 2 bases and the J gene end by 6 bases; junction bases not matched to a gene: 9. The CDR3 DNA is TGCGCCAGCAGCTTCGCAGGCCGGACTAGCTCCGGGGAGCTGTTTTTT. This codes for CASSFAGRTSSGELFF.

The chain carries TRBV28 and TRBJ1-2, with 7 bases aligning to TRBD1. From germline, CDR1 is MDHEN and CDR2 SYDVKM. The CDR3 has 15 amino acids. J lost 1 base, V lost 4 bases, and 6 bases had no gene match. The CDR3 sequence: CASSSGTAGNYGYTF. The CDR3 coding sequence is TGTGCCAGCAGTTCTGGGACAGCTGGTAACTATGGCTACACCTTC.